These T cell receptor beta chains were read from a single sample in a study of PD-L1 blockade in urothelial cancer. Repertoires were generated with immunoSEQ multiplex PCR, while TCRdb's copy carries only in-frame clones and drops some. Altogether 85,000 to 90,000 clones are present, approximately 81% being singletons, with the ten largest covering over 13%. This specimen was PBMCs, taken around atezolizumab (anti-PD-L1) treatment. The receptors here all came from a man in his fifties or sixties with urothelial cancer. The CDR3 runs from the conserved cysteine through the conserved F or W. The D gene is left open where the match is weak. Expanded clones are given a class, and other clones once, few, many or no size at all.

J gene,V gene,D gene,clone size,CDR3 DNA,CDR3 protein
TRBJ2-6,TRBV6-1,.,.,TGTGCCAGCAGTGATGTACGAGGATCTGGGGCCAACGTCCTGACTTTC,CASSDVRGSGANVLTF
TRBJ1-1,TRBV18,TRBD1,.,TGTGCCAGCTCACTTAGACGGACAGGCTTTAATCCCATGAACACTGAAGCTTTCTTT,CASSLRRTGFNPMNTEAFF
TRBJ2-6,TRBV7-9,TRBD2,.,TGTGCCAGCAGCTCTTGGACTAGCGGGAGATCTGGGGCCAACGTCCTGACTTTC,CASSSWTSGRSGANVLTF
TRBJ2-3,TRBV6-5,TRBD2,.,TGTGCCAGCAGTTATAGGGACTACACAGATACGCAGTATTTT,CASSYRDYTDTQYF
TRBJ2-2,TRBV5-1,.,.,TGCGCCAGCAGCGCCCGACAGACCCTGAACACCGGGGAGCTGTTTTTT,CASSARQTLNTGELFF
TRBJ2-1,TRBV7-3,.,.,TGTGCCAGCAGCTTTCAGAAGTACAATGAGCAGTTCTTC,CASSFQKYNEQFF
TRBJ1-1,TRBV11-3,TRBD1,.,TGTGCCAGCAGCTCATACAGGGGGTTCACTGAAGCTTTCTTT,CASSSYRGFTEAFF
TRBJ2-3,TRBV7-6,.,.,TGTGCCAGCAGCCCCAGGCCTCTGTACGGAGATACGCAGTATTTT,CASSPRPLYGDTQYF
TRBJ2-1,TRBV6-5,.,few,TGTGCCAGCAGTTACCGCGGGAATGAGCAGTTCTTC,CASSYRGNEQFF
TRBJ2-7,TRBV6-5,TRBD2,.,TGTGCCAGCAGTTACAAAATGGGGACTAGTTACGAGCAGTACTTC,CASSYKMGTSYEQYF
TRBJ1-3,TRBV30,.,.,TGTGCCTGGAGTGTCCCTCGGAGTTCCGGAAACACCATATATTTT,CAWSVPRSSGNTIYF
TRBJ2-1,TRBV27,TRBD2,once,TGTGCCAGCAGCCTGACTAGCGGGAGGGCCCATGAGCAGTTCTTC,CASSLTSGRAHEQFF
TRBJ2-3,TRBV13,.,.,TGTGCCAGCAGCCACAGGACGGAGCGAGTAACAGATACGCAGTATTTT,CASSHRTERVTDTQYF
TRBJ1-3,TRBV5-8,.,.,TGTGCCAGCAGCTTGCGTACAGGGACAGGAAACACCATATATTTT,CASSLRTGTGNTIYF
TRBJ2-7,TRBV5-1,.,.,TGCGCCAGCAGCTTGGCTAAGTCCTACGAGCAGTACTTC,CASSLAKSYEQYF
TRBJ2-7,TRBV27,TRBD1,.,TGTGCCAGCAGTAAACAGGGGGCGCGAAACGAGCAGTACTTC,CASSKQGARNEQYF
TRBJ2-1,TRBV4-1,.,.,TGCGCCAGCAGCCTCTCTCCCGGGTCCTACAATGAGCAGTTCTTC,CASSLSPGSYNEQFF
TRBJ1-1,TRBV5-1,.,.,TGCGCCAGCAGCCTTGGGGCGGGGGTGTTTCGTACTGAAGCTTTCTTT,CASSLGAGVFRTEAFF
TRBJ2-6,TRBV19,.,.,TGTGCCAGTAGTATGTACTCTGGGGCCAACGTCCTGACTTTC,CASSMYSGANVLTF
TRBJ2-3,TRBV2,.,once,TGTGCCACCCAATTGGAGGGGTCCACAGATACGCAGTATTTT,CATQLEGSTDTQYF
TRBJ2-7,TRBV5-4,.,.,TGTGCCAGCAGCCCCGGGACACGATCCCGCGAGCAGTACTTC,CASSPGTRSREQYF
TRBJ1-2,TRBV6-6,TRBD1,few,TGTGCCAGCAGCCCGGGACAGGTGTATGGCTACACCTTC,CASSPGQVYGYTF
TRBJ1-2,TRBV5-1,TRBD1,once,TGCGCCAGCAGCTTGAGCTACCCTAACAGGGGTGGCTACACCTTC,CASSLSYPNRGGYTF
TRBJ1-2,TRBV15,TRBD1,.,TGTGCCACCAGCAGAGATCGACAGGGGGCGCGTTACACCTTC,CATSRDRQGARYTF
TRBJ2-7,TRBV5-1,TRBD1,.,TGCGCCAGCAGAGATCCGGGACAGGGCGTCGAGCAGTACTTC,CASRDPGQGVEQYF
TRBJ2-1,TRBV29-1,TRBD2,.,TGCAGCGTTAGGCCGACTAGCGGGGGCCCTCTCAATGAGCAGTTCTTC,CSVRPTSGGPLNEQFF
TRBJ2-7,TRBV7-7,.,.,TGTGCTAGCAGCAACGCGGCGGGATACGAGCAGTACTTC,CASSNAAGYEQYF
TRBJ2-1,TRBV6-6,TRBD1,.,TGTGCCAGCAGTTATCAGGGGGCCTCCTACAATGAGCAGTTCTTC,CASSYQGASYNEQFF
TRBJ2-2,TRBV5-1,.,.,TGCGCCAGCAGCCCCACTGGGGGGAGCACCGGGGAGCTGTTTTTT,CASSPTGGSTGELFF
TRBJ2-5,TRBV11-2,.,.,TGTGCCAGCAGCTTAGATGGGGCCAGGACGGAGACCCAGTACTTC,CASSLDGARTETQYF
TRBJ1-1,TRBV5-4,TRBD1,.,TGTGCCACCACGCCGACAGGGGGTTTATTCACTGAAGCTTTCTTT,CATTPTGGLFTEAFF
TRBJ2-7,TRBV30,TRBD1,.,TGTGCCTGGAGTAGGGGGACAGTCCCCTACGAGCAGTACTTC,CAWSRGTVPYEQYF
TRBJ2-3,TRBV29-1,TRBD2,.,TGCAGCGTTGACCTTTGGCTAGCGGGGGGCACAGATACGCAGTATTTT,CSVDLWLAGGTDTQYF
TRBJ2-5,TRBV5-4,TRBD2,.,TGTGCCAGCAGCTTGGGACTAGCGTTCCAAGAGACCCAGTACTTC,CASSLGLAFQETQYF
TRBJ1-1,TRBV18,TRBD1,.,TGTGCCAGCTCATCAGGGGGTAATGAAGCTTTCTTT,CASSSGGNEAFF
TRBJ1-1,TRBV7-9,.,.,TGTGCCAGCAGCCAGGGGAACACTGAAGCTTTCTTT,CASSQGNTEAFF
TRBJ2-2,TRBV13,TRBD2,.,TGTGCCAGCAGCGACGGACTAGCGCGGAACACCGGGGAGCTGTTTTTT,CASSDGLARNTGELFF
TRBJ1-5,TRBV2,.,.,TGTGCCAGCACGAGGAGCAATCAGCCCCAGCATTTT,CASTRSNQPQHF
TRBJ2-5,TRBV6-5,TRBD1,.,TGTGCCAGCACTCCCCGGAGCAGGGGGTGGGAGACCCAGTACTTC,CASTPRSRGWETQYF